The clone carrying this T cell receptor beta chain occurred once. Its target is not known. Since all of the isolated RNA was reverse transcribed, expressed TCRB transcripts were what got sequenced. Sequencing used immunoSEQ multiplex PCR; TCRdb keeps in-frame clones, though not all of them. The repertoire holds 900,000 or so clones, with roughly 17% as singletons. In total, each donor contributed a single heparinised blood draw that averaged roughly 100 mL. This sample stems from a study of beta chain features in type 1 diabetes. Whole-study findings and limits: The naive, central memory and Treg TCRB repertoires looked more alike in patients than they did in healthy donors. Diminished insertions and augmented deletions at VDJ junctions characterized type 1 diabetes patients.

The CDR3 is 15 amino acids. From germline, CDR1 is SGHNT and CDR2 YYREEE (reference sequence). V was clipped by 0 bases and J by 2 bases, with 10 bases between them. The sample taken for sequencing was naive CD4+ T cells from blood. This chain links TRBV5-4 with TRBJ2-3; D is uncertain. The receptor comes from a woman aged 18-35 years in good health. CDR3 DNA sequence: TGTGCCAGCAGCTTGGCAGGTTTAGTCACAGATACGCAGTATTTT. It encodes CASSLAGLVTDTQYF.